The T cell receptor beta chain under discussion was sequenced for a study of circulating CD8 cells and anti-PD-1 response in melanoma. TCR libraries were prepared from around 15 ng of total RNA with the QIAseq Immune Repertoire TCR panel. TCRdb reprocessed the reads via MiXCR and lists one record per CDR3 protein. The table lists some 270 distinct CDR3 sequences, around 8.7% of them singletons. With V trimmed by 6 bases and J by 5 bases, 7 bases remained unmatched. This CDR3 spans 13 amino acids. CDR1 SQVTM and CDR2 ANQGSEA come from the germline V gene. By share, this clonotype counts as large (0.1 to 1%). Live CD3+CD8+TCRalphabeta+ cells were sorted into four subsets by PD-1 and/or TIGIT.

The origin of this receptor is a human donor with melanoma. The sample in question was CD8+ T cells from PBMCs, obtained at baseline or after one month of anti-PD-1 therapy (not recorded which). This rearrangement joins TRBV29-1 to TRBJ2-7; 10 bases are shared with TRBD1. The CDR3: CSVRTGGGHEQYF. The DNA for the CDR3 is TGCAGCGTACGGACAGGGGGTGGACACGAGCAGTACTTC.